This TCR beta chain derives from a study of regulatory T cells in long-lasting Graves disease. Whole-study results and caveats: TRBV28, TRBJ1-2 and TRBJ2-5 were segments that persistent disease favored.

According to the study, TCR beta libraries were built with iRepertoire HTBI primers and CDR3-region Arm-PCR. MiXCR was run by TCRdb on the multiplex PCR reads, yielding one entry per CDR3 protein. The sample shows around 400,000 distinct CDR3 sequences, roughly 25% of them seen only once. A note on this clonotype: The antigen is not known.

Indicated time point: persistent/refractory GD, antithyroid drugs over 5 years with positive TRAb. The authors made the TCR library using RNA they extracted from PBMCs. CDR3 length: 15 residues. The ends lost 3 bases at V and 11 bases at J; junction bases unmatched: 12. CDR1 and CDR2 (germline): MNHEY, SMNVEV (reference sequence). The chain couples TRBV27 to TRBJ1-1, with 10 bases lining up with TRBD1. The sequence derives from a middle-aged woman with Graves disease. Sequenced here: peripheral blood mononuclear cells (PBMCs), sampled when the disease was refractory, from a patient treated with antithyroid drugs. The CDR3 DNA follows: TGTGCCAGCAGTTTTGGGGACAGGGGCCGGGGGGACGCTTTCTTT. It yields the protein CASSFGDRGRGDAFF.